This T cell receptor beta chain was captured by sequencing in a study of shared T cell receptors in the human thymus. Per germline, CDR1 SGHDT and CDR2 YYEEEE. This CDR3 comprises 16 residues. Germline trimming cut 4 bases from V and 4 bases from J; bases unmatched to any gene: 10. The method was immunoSEQ multiplex PCR; TCRdb's version includes in-frame clones alone and lacks a portion of them. This table has some 700,000 clones, 70% to 90% appearing once. The same data also went into a second study, on human thymus T cells. That work states: During corrective heart surgery, resections were taken, and the thymus tissue came from them. V and J gene usage appeared biased in thymic and blood repertoires. Unrelated people showed highly overlapping thymic repertoires, related research reported.

The receptor was isolated from a girl under three years old with a congenital heart defect. The specimen was thymocytes. The rearrangement joins TRBV5-6 to TRBJ2-5; 10 nucleotides match TRBD1. In nucleotides, the CDR3 is TGTGCCAGCAGCCTAGGGGACAGGGGAGGGCTAGAGACCCAGTACTTC. Its protein is CASSLGDRGGLETQYF.